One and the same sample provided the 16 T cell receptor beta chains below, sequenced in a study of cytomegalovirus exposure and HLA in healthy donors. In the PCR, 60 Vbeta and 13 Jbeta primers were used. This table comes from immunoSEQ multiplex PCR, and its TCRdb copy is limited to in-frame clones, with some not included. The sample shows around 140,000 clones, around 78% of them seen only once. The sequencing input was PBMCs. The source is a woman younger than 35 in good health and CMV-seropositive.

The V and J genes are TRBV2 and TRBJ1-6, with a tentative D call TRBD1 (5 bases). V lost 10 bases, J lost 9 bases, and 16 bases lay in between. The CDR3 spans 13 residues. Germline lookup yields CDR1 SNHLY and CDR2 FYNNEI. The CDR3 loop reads CATRQGSGSPLHF. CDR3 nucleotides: TGTGCCACTCGGCAGGGTTCAGGTTCACCCCTCCACTTT.

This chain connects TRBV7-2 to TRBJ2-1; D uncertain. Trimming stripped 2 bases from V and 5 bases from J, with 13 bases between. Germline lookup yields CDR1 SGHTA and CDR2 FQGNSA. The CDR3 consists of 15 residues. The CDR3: CASSLMARSDNEQFF. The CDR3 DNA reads TGTGCCAGCAGCTTAATGGCCCGGAGCGACAATGAGCAGTTCTTC.

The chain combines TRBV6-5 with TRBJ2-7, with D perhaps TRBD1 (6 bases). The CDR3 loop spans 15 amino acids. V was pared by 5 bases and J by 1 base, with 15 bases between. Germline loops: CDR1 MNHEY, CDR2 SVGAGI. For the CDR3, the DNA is TGTGCCAGCAGTCCTCTCGACAGGAAATCCTACGAGCAGTACTTC. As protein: CASSPLDRKSYEQYF.

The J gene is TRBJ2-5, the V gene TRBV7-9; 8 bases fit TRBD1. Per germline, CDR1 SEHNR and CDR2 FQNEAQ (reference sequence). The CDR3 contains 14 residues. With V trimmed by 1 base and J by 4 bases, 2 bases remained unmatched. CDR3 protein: CASSLVTGAETQYF. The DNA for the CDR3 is TGTGCCAGCAGCTTAGTGACAGGGGCAGAGACCCAGTACTTC. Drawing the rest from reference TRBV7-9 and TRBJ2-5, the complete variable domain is DTGVSQNPRHKITKRGQNVTFRCDPISEHNRLYWYRQTLGQGPEFLTYFQNEAQLEKSRLLSDRFSAERPKGSFSTLEIQRTEQGDSAMYLCASSLVTGAETQYFGPGTRLLVL.

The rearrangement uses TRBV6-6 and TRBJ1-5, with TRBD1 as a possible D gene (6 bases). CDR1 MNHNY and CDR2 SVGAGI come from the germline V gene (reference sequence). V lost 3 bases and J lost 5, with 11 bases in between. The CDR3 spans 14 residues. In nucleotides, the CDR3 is TGTGCCAGCAGTTATAGGACAGTTTATCAGCCCCAGCATTTT. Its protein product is CASSYRTVYQPQHF.

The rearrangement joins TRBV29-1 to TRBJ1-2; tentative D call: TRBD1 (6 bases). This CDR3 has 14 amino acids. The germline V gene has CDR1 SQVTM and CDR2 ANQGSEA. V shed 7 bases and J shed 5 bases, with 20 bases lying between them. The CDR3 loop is CSAVGQWDVYGYTF. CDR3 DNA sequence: TGCAGCGCCGTCGGACAGTGGGACGTTTATGGCTACACCTTC.

The CDR3 region is CASSLYGTGTEAFF. The DNA for the CDR3 is TGTGCCAGCAGTTTATATGGGACAGGGACTGAAGCTTTCTTT. The V and J genes are TRBV27 and TRBJ1-1; 9 bases line up with TRBD1. After removal of 1 base from V and 5 bases from J, the junction contained 2 bases not matched to a gene. Per germline, CDR1 MNHEY and CDR2 SMNVEV (reference sequence). The CDR3 runs to 14 residues.

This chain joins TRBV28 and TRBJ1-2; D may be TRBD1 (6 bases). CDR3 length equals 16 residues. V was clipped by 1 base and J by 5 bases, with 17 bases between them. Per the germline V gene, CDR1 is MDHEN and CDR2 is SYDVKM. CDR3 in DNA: TGTGCCAGCAGTTTATTTGACAGGCCCAGGTATTATGGCTACACCTTC. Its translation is CASSLFDRPRYYGYTF.

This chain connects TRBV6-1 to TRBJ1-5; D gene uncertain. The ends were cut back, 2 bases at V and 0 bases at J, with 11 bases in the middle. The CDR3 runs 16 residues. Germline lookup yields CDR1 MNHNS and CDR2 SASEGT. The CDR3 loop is CASSEWAGNSNQPQHF. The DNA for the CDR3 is TGTGCCAGCAGTGAATGGGCGGGCAATAGCAATCAGCCCCAGCATTTT.

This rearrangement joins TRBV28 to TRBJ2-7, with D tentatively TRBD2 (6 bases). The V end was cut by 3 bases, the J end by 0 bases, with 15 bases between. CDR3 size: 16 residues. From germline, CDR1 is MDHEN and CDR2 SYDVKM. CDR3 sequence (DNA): TGTGCCAGCAGTTTCTCGGGGAGGAGCGCCTCCTACGAGCAGTACTTC. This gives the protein CASSFSGRSASYEQYF.

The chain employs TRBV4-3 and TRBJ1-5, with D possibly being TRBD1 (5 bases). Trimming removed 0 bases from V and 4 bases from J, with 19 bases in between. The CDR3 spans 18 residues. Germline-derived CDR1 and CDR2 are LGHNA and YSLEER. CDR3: CASSQDLGSTERNQPQHF. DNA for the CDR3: TGCGCCAGCAGCCAAGATTTGGGCTCGACAGAAAGAAATCAGCCCCAGCATTTT.

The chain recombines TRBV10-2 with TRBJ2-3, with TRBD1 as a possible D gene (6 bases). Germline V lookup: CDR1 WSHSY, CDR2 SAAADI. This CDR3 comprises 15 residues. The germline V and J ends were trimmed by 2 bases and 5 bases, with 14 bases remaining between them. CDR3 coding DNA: TGCGCCAGCAGTGAGGTCCAGGGGATGGGAGATACGCAGTATTTT. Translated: CASSEVQGMGDTQYF.

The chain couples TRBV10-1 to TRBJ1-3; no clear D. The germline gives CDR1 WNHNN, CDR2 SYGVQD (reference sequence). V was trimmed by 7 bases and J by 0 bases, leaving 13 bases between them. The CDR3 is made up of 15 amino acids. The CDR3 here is CASTIDMSSGNTIYF. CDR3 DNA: TGCGCCAGCACTATCGACATGAGCTCTGGAAACACCATATATTTT.

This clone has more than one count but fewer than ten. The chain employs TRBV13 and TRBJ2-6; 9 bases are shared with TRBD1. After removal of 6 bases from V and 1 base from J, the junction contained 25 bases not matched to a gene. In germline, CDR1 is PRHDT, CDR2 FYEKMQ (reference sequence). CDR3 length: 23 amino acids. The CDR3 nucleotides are TGTGCCAGCAGACCTATCGGCTTGTGGGGACAGGGAAACATAGAGTCTGGGGCCAACGTCCTGACTTTC. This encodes CASRPIGLWGQGNIESGANVLTF.

The CDR3 spells CASSAPRGERGANEQFF. Written as DNA, the CDR3 is TGTGCCAGCAGCGCACCCCGGGGGGAGCGGGGGGCCAATGAGCAGTTCTTC. V usage is TRBV9 and J usage is TRBJ2-1; 9 bases match TRBD2. The V and J ends lost 3 bases and 6 bases, in that order; junction bases with no gene match: 13. The CDR3 contains 17 residues. Germline lookup yields CDR1 SGDLS and CDR2 YYNGEE.

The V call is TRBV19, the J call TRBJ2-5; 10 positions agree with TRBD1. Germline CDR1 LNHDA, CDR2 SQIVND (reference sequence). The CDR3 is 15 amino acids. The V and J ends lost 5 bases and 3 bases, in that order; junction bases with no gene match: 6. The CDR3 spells CASSGRGTGEETQYF. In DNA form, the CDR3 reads TGTGCCAGTAGTGGGCGGGGGACAGGGGAAGAGACCCAGTACTTC.